This T cell receptor beta chain derives from a study of shared clonotypes between healthy human individuals. Findings and limits, study-wide: Rarefaction gave evidence that sorted-subset sequencing remained incomplete despite large depth. About 5% of naive CD4 clonotypes were shared across four donors.

The sorted-subset replicate PCRs were given around 200 ng DNA, which is tens of thousands of T cell genomes. TCRdb's copy holds only in-frame clones and misses some; the assay was immunoSEQ multiplex PCR. The sample comprises about 680,000 clones, around 73% of which are singletons, and 1.5% to 2% rests with the top ten. The V segment lost 5 bases and the J segment 8 bases; nucleotides outside the gene matches: 14. Per the germline V gene, CDR1 is MDHEN and CDR2 is SYDVKM. The CDR3 is 17 amino acids. Comments on this clone: Its antigen is not known.

This clonotype was obtained from a woman aged 30 to 39 in good health. V gene TRBV28 combines with J gene TRBJ2-1; 11 bases match TRBD2. Sequencing input: memory CD4+ T cells sorted from blood. Stated subset: CD45RA-negative fraction. The CDR3 is CASSGTSGRAVLDEQFF. CDR3 bases: TGTGCCAGCAGTGGAACTAGCGGGAGAGCCGTTCTCGATGAGCAGTTCTTC.